This entry lists 20 T cell receptor beta chains sequenced from one sample in a study of blood T cell repertoires in COVID-19. Clones were sequenced by immunoSEQ multiplex PCR, and TCRdb holds only the in-frame ones, with some missing. The sample shows fewer than 450,000 clones, roughly 90% of them seen only once. Sequencing used PBMCs or T cells enriched from blood (not recorded which). Every receptor here comes from a woman aged 25 to 39 who had recovered from COVID-19.

The chain couples TRBV10-3 to TRBJ1-2, with D possibly TRBD1 on 6 matching bases. Germline V gene lookup returns CDR1 ENHRY and CDR2 SYGVKD. The V end was cut by 10 bases, the J end by 3 bases, with 18 bases between. CDR3 length: 14 residues. CDR3 amino acids: CATTSGGADYGYTF. CDR3 nucleotide sequence: TGTGCCACCACGAGCGGGGGCGCGGACTATGGCTACACCTTC.

The chain couples TRBV18 to TRBJ1-3; D is unresolved. Germline V gene sequence: CDR1 KGHSH, CDR2 LQKENI. The CDR3 extends over 14 amino acids. Trimming shortened V by 2 bases and J by 7 bases, and 12 bases separated the two germline ends. The CDR3, as DNA: TGTGCCAGCTCACCAGCTGCCGGGAGCAACACCATATATTTT. It is translated as CASSPAAGSNTIYF.

J is TRBJ2-3 and V is TRBV3-1 (or the pseudogene TRBV3-2), with TRBD1 identical over 12 bases. The CDR3 sequence is 18 residues long. With 4 bases clipped from V and 5 bases from J, the junction kept 13 bases outside the gene matches. CDR1 and CDR2 from the germline V gene are LGHDT and YNNKEL (reference sequence). CDR3 nucleotides: TGTGCCAGCAGCCCCCTTGCGGGACAGGGGGCCTCGGGAGATACGCAGTATTTT. Translated, it gives CASSPLAGQGASGDTQYF.

V usage is TRBV6-1 and J usage is TRBJ2-7, with a tentative D call TRBD2 (6 bases). This CDR3 spans 13 amino acids. Germline V gene sequence: CDR1 MNHNS, CDR2 SASEGT. The germline V and J ends were trimmed by 3 bases and 6 bases, with 12 bases remaining between them. CDR3 sequence: CASSEEGWAEQYF. For the CDR3, the DNA is TGTGCCAGCAGTGAGGAGGGCTGGGCCGAGCAGTACTTC.

The chain has TRBV2 and TRBJ1-4; TRBD1 is a possible D gene (5 bases). Trimming took off 6 bases at V and 8 bases at J, with 19 bases between the two ends. The CDR3 contains 15 residues. Germline V gene sequence: CDR1 SNHLY, CDR2 FYNNEI. CDR3: CASRAQGLYGEKLFF. The CDR3 DNA reads TGTGCCAGCAGAGCCCAGGGACTCTACGGCGAAAAACTGTTTTTT. The full variable domain, rest sourced from reference TRBV2 and TRBJ1-4, is EPEVTQTPSHQVTQMGQEVILRCVPISNHLYFYWYRQILGQKVEFLVSFYNNEISEKSEIFDDQFSVERPDGSNFTLKIRSTKLEDSAMYFCASRAQGLYGEKLFFGSGTQLSVL.

The chain is built from TRBV11-1 and TRBJ1-6; D is unresolved. The CDR3 covers 16 residues. V was clipped by 5 bases and J by 6 bases, with 17 bases between them. Germline V gene lookup returns CDR1 SGHAT and CDR2 FQDESV (reference sequence). CDR3 in amino acids: CASSPSGTSRNSPLHF. CDR3 nucleotide sequence: TGTGCCAGCAGCCCTTCGGGTACCTCGCGTAATTCACCCCTCCACTTT.

The chain has TRBV7-9 and TRBJ2-3; TRBD2 agrees at 10 bases. This CDR3 has 17 residues. The V and J ends lost 6 bases and 7 bases, in that order; junction bases with no gene match: 16. Per the germline V gene, CDR1 is SEHNR and CDR2 is FQNEAQ (reference sequence). As DNA, the CDR3 is TGTGCCAGCAGTAAAGGTGGGCTAGCGGGGGTGTTGCATACGCAGTATTTT. Protein product: CASSKGGLAGVLHTQYF.

V is TRBV3-1 (or the pseudogene TRBV3-2) and J is TRBJ2-7; TRBD2 matches at 7 bases. The CDR3 has 16 amino acids. Unmatched junction bases numbered 12, after V lost 4 bases and J lost 3 bases. CDR1 LGHDT and CDR2 YNNKEL come from the germline V gene (reference sequence). CDR3: CASSPINGAGRYEQYF. CDR3 coding DNA: TGTGCCAGCAGCCCGATAAACGGAGCGGGGCGCTACGAGCAGTACTTC.

The V call is TRBV11-2, the J call TRBJ2-3; TRBD2 might be the D (7 bases). Germline lookup yields CDR1 SGHAT and CDR2 FQNNGV. V gave up 1 base and J gave up 6 bases, with 14 bases separating them. The CDR3 is 15 residues long. The CDR3 protein is CASSLVGGRRDTQYF. CDR3 in DNA: TGTGCCAGCAGCTTAGTCGGGGGGCGAAGGGATACGCAGTATTTT. Variable domain in full (rest from reference TRBV11-2 and TRBJ2-3): EAGVAQSPRYKIIEKRQSVAFWCNPISGHATLYWYQQILGQGPKLLIQFQNNGVVDDSQLPKDRFSAERLKGVDSTLKIQPAKLEDSAVYLCASSLVGGRRDTQYFGPGTRLTVL.

The CDR3 sequence: CASHQGGGYWTNEKLFF. CDR3 sequence (DNA): TGTGCCTCCCATCAAGGGGGGGGCTATTGGACTAATGAAAAACTGTTTTTT. The rearrangement joins TRBV30 to TRBJ1-4; a possible D gene is TRBD1 (6 bases). Per germline, CDR1 GTSNPN and CDR2 SVGIG (reference sequence). This CDR3 comprises 17 residues. Trimming shortened V by 7 bases and J by 2 bases, and 23 bases separated the two germline ends.

On this clone: The germline gene is not matched at one end of the junction; a read error may be the cause. This rearrangement joins TRBV7-9 to TRBJ1-2, with 9 bases that match TRBD1. Germline V gene lookup returns CDR1 SEHNR and CDR2 FQNEAQ (reference sequence). The CDR3 consists of 14 residues. The CDR3 nucleotides read TGTGCCAGCAGCTTAGTCGAGACAGGGGGACATTGGAACTTC. This translates into CASSLVETGGHWNF.

The sample holds a few counts of this clone. The J gene is TRBJ1-2, the V gene TRBV3-1 (or the pseudogene TRBV3-2); TRBD1 aligns across 7 bases. V lost 4 bases to trimming and J lost 7 bases; unmatched junction nucleotides: 3. Looked up from germline, CDR1 is LGHDT and CDR2 is YNNKEL (reference sequence). CDR3 length: 12 amino acids. CDR3 residues: CASSRGQAGYTF. CDR3 in DNA: TGTGCCAGCAGCCGTGGACAGGCTGGCTACACCTTC.

The CDR3 nucleotides are TGTGCCAGCAGCCACAACAGGGGGTACCGGCCGGAAGCTTTCTTT. Translating it yields CASSHNRGYRPEAFF. The chain employs TRBV3-1 (or the pseudogene TRBV3-2) and TRBJ1-1, with TRBD1 matching over 8 bases. This CDR3 contains 15 residues. Per the germline V gene, CDR1 is LGHDT and CDR2 is YNNKEL (reference sequence). After removal of 3 bases from V and 8 bases from J, the junction contained 11 bases not matched to a gene.

The V call is TRBV20-1, the J call TRBJ1-2; D is possibly TRBD1 (5 bases). The germline V gene has CDR1 DFQATT and CDR2 SNEGSKA (reference sequence). There are 15 residues in the CDR3. V was clipped by 3 bases and J by 1 base, with 15 bases between them. This chain's CDR3 is CSASRGFGFNYGYTF. CDR3 in DNA: TGCAGTGCTAGTAGGGGCTTCGGTTTTAACTATGGCTACACCTTC.

The chain has TRBV3-1 (or the pseudogene TRBV3-2) and TRBJ2-5; no definite D call. V lost 2 bases to trimming and J lost 5 bases, with 9 bases between them. Germline values: CDR1 LGHDT, CDR2 YNNKEL (reference sequence). The CDR3 sequence is 13 residues long. CDR3 residues: CASSQHEAETQYF. The CDR3, as DNA: TGTGCCAGCAGCCAACACGAGGCGGAGACCCAGTACTTC.

The CDR3 coding sequence is TGCGCCAGCAGCCAAGAAGGGAACTCGGCTAGCGGGAGGGTAATGGGCACCGGGGAGCTGTTTTTT. It encodes CASSQEGNSASGRVMGTGELFF. The V gene is TRBV4-1, the J gene TRBJ2-2, with 12 bases aligning to TRBD2. The ends lost 0 bases at V and 4 bases at J; junction bases unmatched: 18. Per the germline V gene, CDR1 is MGHRA and CDR2 is YSYEKL. This CDR3 comprises 22 residues.

The chain carries TRBV2 and TRBJ2-7; D may be TRBD1 (5 bases). The CDR3 length is 13 residues. The germline V and J ends were trimmed by 4 bases and 4 bases, with 11 bases remaining between them. Germline lookup yields CDR1 SNHLY and CDR2 FYNNEI. For the CDR3, the DNA is TGTGCCAGCAGTGTTGTCCAGGGTTACGAGCAGTACTTC. It specifies CASSVVQGYEQYF.

This sequence joins TRBV11-2 and TRBJ2-2; D is unresolved. The germline V gene encodes CDR1 SGHAT and CDR2 FQNNGV. Between the trimmed V and J ends, which lost 0 bases and 2 bases, there was a span of 7 bases. CDR3 length: 15 amino acids. CDR3 sequence (DNA): TGTGCCAGCAGCTTAGATGCGGAAAACACCGGGGAGCTGTTTTTT. This encodes CASSLDAENTGELFF.

This sequence joins TRBV5-1 and TRBJ1-1; TRBD1 matches 8 bases. Germline CDR1 and CDR2: SGHRS and YFSETQ. The CDR3 is 14 residues long. V lost 6 bases and J lost 1; bases outside the gene matches: 5. The CDR3 DNA is TGCGCCAGCACCCCGACAGGGGAGAACACTGAAGCTTTCTTT. Protein sequence: CASTPTGENTEAFF.

The chain carries TRBV7-9 and TRBJ1-2; perhaps TRBD1 as D (6 bases). The V end was cut by 1 base, the J end by 0 bases, with 9 bases between. There are 15 residues in the CDR3. In germline, CDR1 is SEHNR, CDR2 FQNEAQ (reference sequence). CDR3 in amino acids: CASSLEWGPNYGYTF. In DNA form, the CDR3 reads TGTGCCAGCAGCTTAGAGTGGGGGCCTAACTATGGCTACACCTTC.